This TCR beta chain is drawn from a study of control samples from healthy donors and cancer patients. The V gene lost 7 bases and the J gene lost 5 bases, with 21 bases spanning the gap. Germline values: CDR1 SQVTM, CDR2 ANQGSEA. The CDR3 contains 15 residues. Profiling relied on immunoSEQ multiplex PCR, and the TCRdb table lists in-frame clones only, not all of them. Of 99,000 or so clones listed, about 83% are singletons. The chain uses TRBV29-1 and TRBJ2-1; D may be TRBD2 (6 bases). The sequencing sample was made of blood. The receptor comes from a woman aged 50 to 60 in good health. The CDR3 region has the DNA TGCAGCGGCCAGACCCGGGACGGGAGAGACAATGAGCAGTTCTTC. This translates into CSGQTRDGRDNEQFF.